The subject of this entry is one T cell receptor beta chain. Only a few counts were recorded for this clone. No antigen is known for it. No quality values exist for individual bases; no much larger clone is one base distant. The CDR3 holds 18 amino acids from the cysteine to the phenylalanine. The sequence is cut down to CDR3 DNA, 54 bases in frame from base 1. The junction carries 36 bases between V and J, which are trimmed by 10 bases and 11 bases respectively. CDR1 is given as LNHDA and CDR2 as SQIVND, both from the germline V gene (reference sequence). Receptor libraries were prepared by the immunoSEQ multiplex PCR assay. The multiplex PCR relied on a mix of 60 forward primers for TCR Vbeta segments and 13 reverse primers for TCR Jbeta segments. Amplification of the CDR3 region of rearranged TCR beta genes was performed with a multiplex PCR assay on genomic DNA. The Illumina HiSeq System was used to sequence the amplified TCR beta libraries as 87-base-pair reads. Concerning the study's data processing: Across the roughly 700 repertoires, a later analysis counted 78 million or so unique TCR beta chains, some 11 million of which were shared by at least two donors. To remove PCR and sequencing errors, raw reads were error-corrected and collapsed into unique sequences using a nearest-neighbor algorithm that merged closely related sequences. V, D and J gene segments were assigned by aligning CDR3 sequences to IMGT reference sequences. For a sequence to be retained, a match of at least six nucleotides to both a V gene segment and a J gene segment was required. Rearrangements were called productive when the CDR3 lacked stop codons and stayed in frame with V and J; all others were non-productive. Following IMGT convention, CDR3 was defined as the stretch from the second conserved V-encoded cysteine to the conserved J-encoded phenylalanine. In an earlier analysis of more than 550 of the donors, sequences lacking an unambiguous match to a single V gene segment were excluded. In an earlier analysis of several hundred of the donors, V segments were called functional above 56.7% productive rearrangements and were called segregating when the between-donor standard deviation exceeded 5%. To diagnose cytomegalovirus status from the catalog of TCR beta chain sequences, a statistical classification framework was built. A later analysis assigned V and J genes by comparing TCR nucleotide sequences with IMGT/GENE-DB human TR gene sequences. Using the TCRdist pipeline, a later analysis assigned CDR3 sequences along with most-parsimonious VDJ recombination scenarios. In a later analysis, every TCR beta chain was defined by the combination of its CDR3 amino acid sequence and its V-gene family, and reads without a unique V-gene family were dropped. In a later analysis, some 600 highly shared, low-generation-probability nucleotide sequences were removed to address suspected cross-contamination and a sequencing artifact. In a later analysis, a clonal expansion index for each public chain was calculated from normalized within-repertoire ranks of inferred template counts. A later analysis computed generation probabilities with a VDJ recombination model fitted to out-of-frame rearrangements, and checked the results against IGoR. A later analysis scored TCR-TCR, TCR-HLA and TCR-CMV co-occurrence with hypergeometric tests, applying a repertoire-size bias correction to TCR pairs. To estimate false discovery rates, a later analysis permuted the HLA or CMV assignments 20 times. In a later analysis, co-occurring TCRs were grouped using DBSCAN, and TCRdist sequence similarity was added for clustering within HLA-allele-positive subsets. Repertoires with fewer than 30,000 or more than 120,000 public chains were left out of co-occurrence clustering, as were about 5 repertoires with anomalous nucleotide sharing. The immuneACCESS repertoire file appears here via TCRdb, limited to in-frame rearrangements. These files lack a portion of the clones; in checked studies, under half of the deficit traces to unresolved V genes, and the cause of the others is not known. That table supplies the V and J calls and clone size; D and trimming were determined from the DNA. This sample gives under 150,000 clones in total; 65% to 85% of them show up just once. The biggest ten clones account for approximately 1.5% of the sample.

The cohort consisted of 666 healthy bone marrow donors. At the time of sampling, all cohort members were nominally healthy, though unrecorded immune exposures were likely present. The donor was CMV seronegative and was included in the group of over 300 seronegative cohort members. Each donor provided a peripheral blood sample, and peripheral blood mononuclear cells were used for TCR beta sequencing. Genomic DNA was extracted from the blood cell samples with the Qiagen DNeasy Blood Extraction Kit. The entry originates in a study of cytomegalovirus exposure and HLA in healthy donors (dated by TCRdb to about 2017). General notes on the study: An earlier analysis of approximately 640 of the donors reported approximately 300 Gb of sequence data and roughly 110 million unique TCR beta sequences from 150 million to 200 million T cells. The study aimed to test whether signatures of past pathogen exposure could be identified by cataloging public T cell receptors. Typing coverage varied by locus: about 620-640 donors for A, B, C, DRB1 and DQB1; more than 500 for DQA1; over 600 for DPA1; roughly 450 for DPB1. Across about 370 genotyped donors of the cohort, an average of roughly 250,000 unique TCR beta nucleotide sequences per donor were sequenced, and around 20% of those sequences were non-productive. All discovery cohort repertoires had been generated on a single sequencing platform. To predict cytomegalovirus infection status, the study combined high-throughput TCR immunosequencing, statistical association of individual TCRs with disease status, and machine learning. Because of strong linkage in the cohort, roughly five DR-DQ haplotypes were treated as single units for association and clustering. The T cell repertoires of several hundred subjects were profiled by immunosequencing and related to cytomegalovirus serostatus. A later genetic analysis used genome-wide SNP genotypes for about 60% of the 666 donors, treating that subset as a discovery cohort. In the later analysis, no new phenotypic data were used to find candidate immune exposures; instead, reliance was placed on TCR beta sequences and their occurrence across donors. About 280 gigabases of sequencing data and around 85 million unique TCR sequences made up an early release that covered approximately 650 HLA-typed donors. Both class I and class II loci were covered by HLA typing, at four-digit resolution. An earlier analysis of about 620 of the donors applied high-throughput TCR beta sequencing to assess whether each TCR beta V gene segment acted as functional or pseudogenic. In a later analysis, previously published TCR beta repertoires from more than 500 donors were re-analyzed and high-resolution HLA genotyping was added so that TCR occurrence patterns could be studied. Donor age, sex, ethnicity and CMV serostatus were compiled together with the repertoire data. A separate validation cohort of 90 to 150 different subjects was used in addition to the roughly 640-subject first cohort. Among the roughly 370 genotyped donors, around 81% belonged to the genetic ancestry cluster associated with self-reported Caucasian donors.

Summary of the overall study and its limitations: A further reported finding was that TCR beta sequences accurately predicted the HLA-A and HLA-B alleles for most subjects in the first cohort. The presence/absence analyses assumed that sequencing depth was roughly uniform across donors, and that assumption may not be true. Correlated functional status among segregating V segments might be attributable to linkage disequilibrium, but an unknown experimental factor could not be ruled out. An earlier analysis of approximately 570 of the donors showed that most TCR beta V segments appeared in productive rearrangements either about 87% or about 30% of the time, which broadly matched IMGT annotations. The earlier analysis of about 600 of the donors excluded fewer than 20 rarely observed V segments, including chromosome 9 orphons, because counts were too low. A later analysis found that most CMV-associated TCR beta chains appeared HLA-restricted, with HLA associations seemingly driven largely by CMV exposure. The classifier was reported to diagnose cytomegalovirus status with high specificity and sensitivity in both the original cohort and the validation cohort. In a later genetic analysis, a missense DCLRE1C variant was associated with V-gene and J-gene trimming of TCR beta chains, and the association was replicated in an independent cohort. Three of the identified cytomegalovirus-associated TCR beta chains were confirmed in vitro to be specific for cytomegalovirus antigens. In a later analysis, several top co-occurrence clusters were reported to appear linked to parvovirus B19, influenza, CMV and Epstein-Barr virus. Because HLA typing was unavailable for some donors at each locus, only the typed subset was used in association tests. Compared with equally common non-associated chains, HLA-associated TCR beta chains in a later analysis were more clonally expanded and had lower generation probabilities. Some IMGT-functional V segments, including TRBV6-2 and TRBV6-3, could not be told apart with the 87-base-pair reads, so those segments were excluded. In a later analysis, TCR association rates were found to vary across HLA loci, with the most associated TCRs seen for DRB1 alleles and the fewest for HLA-C alleles. This cohort had only TCR beta chains sequenced, and the lack of alpha or paired-chain data limited which features could be detected. The authors suggested that the approach could potentially be generalized to other disease states and immunological phenotypes. For the cohort, immune exposure information was limited to CMV serostatus. A cluster of highly shared sequence variants was judged likely to be a technical artifact of the sequencing pipeline. Most TCR sequences were seen in very few donors, while some public TCRs were found in many individuals. Assigning TCR associations to individual alleles was difficult when HLA alleles, especially DR and DQ, strongly co-occurred. In a later analysis, 16,951 TCR beta sequences were associated with specific HLA alleles at a false discovery rate of 0.05. According to a later genetic analysis, donors in an Asian-associated ancestry cluster had fewer N-insertions in productive TCRs than the approximately 710-donor mean. The study listed 150 to 200 TCR beta chains as associated with cytomegalovirus.

The sequence was obtained from a woman between 18 and 30 years old in good health and CMV-seronegative. The receptor chain draws on TRBV19 and TRBJ1-3, with TRBD1 tentatively as D gene (5 bases match). Sequencing was carried out using PBMCs. This receptor carries the CDR3 CATPTGVLPLADIRAIYF. The nucleotide sequence is given as TGTGCCACCCCAACAGGAGTACTCCCTCTGGCCGATATTCGCGCCATATATTTT.